The rows below give T cell receptor beta chains drawn from one sample of a study of T cells expressing NK-cell markers. Using the 5' RACE reads, TCRdb records one entry per CDR3 protein without DNA. The ten top clones account for approximately 3.6%, within a sample of 500,000 to 700,000 distinct CDR3 sequences. Sequenced: blood T cells: a sorted CD56 or NKG2C T cell subset, CD4+ or CD8+ T cells, or bulk PBMC T cells (not recorded which). All receptors derive from a man aged 18-30 years in good health. Both conserved end residues are part of each CDR3.

length: 15; V: TRBV4-3; J: TRBJ2-2; CDR3: CASSQEGRATGELFF
length: 17; V: TRBV4-1; J: TRBJ2-1; CDR3: CASSLPPRDRVYNEQFF
length: 14; V: TRBV15; J: TRBJ1-1; CDR3: CATSRDTMIAEAFF
length: 15; V: TRBV7-8; J: TRBJ2-2; CDR3: CASSLGTGVTGELFF
length: 16; V: TRBV4-1; J: TRBJ2-3; CDR3: CASSQDQGSLPDTQYF
length: 17; V: TRBV5-6; J: TRBJ2-6; CDR3: CASSLGEGANGANVLTF
length: 15; V: TRBV5-1; J: TRBJ2-2; CDR3: CASSLALAALGELFF
length: 15; V: TRBV5-5; J: TRBJ2-3; CDR3: CASSYAQLSTDTQYF
length: 12; V: TRBV6-5; J: TRBJ2-1; CDR3: CASSYSPSEQFF
length: 16; V: TRBV21-1; J: TRBJ2-3; CDR3: CASSASRGRETDTQYF
length: 18; V: TRBV3-1; J: TRBJ2-3; CDR3: CASSQFARRRTSTDTQYF
length: 14; V: TRBV11-2; J: TRBJ1-5; CDR3: CASSLGLGGQPQHF
length: 12; V: TRBV12-3/TRBV12-4; J: TRBJ2-3; CDR3: CAAGSTGDTQYF
length: 16; V: TRBV5-1; J: TRBJ1-5; CDR3: CASSLGSGSLNQPQHF
length: 13; V: TRBV7-2; J: TRBJ2-2; CDR3: CASSSAFTGELFF
length: 14; V: TRBV7-2; J: TRBJ2-1; CDR3: CASSLNRVSNEQFF
length: 17; V: TRBV11-3; J: TRBJ2-1; CDR3: CASSQGRGTSGYNEQFF
length: 15; V: TRBV12-3/TRBV12-4; J: TRBJ2-3; CDR3: CASSLIGSSTDTQYF